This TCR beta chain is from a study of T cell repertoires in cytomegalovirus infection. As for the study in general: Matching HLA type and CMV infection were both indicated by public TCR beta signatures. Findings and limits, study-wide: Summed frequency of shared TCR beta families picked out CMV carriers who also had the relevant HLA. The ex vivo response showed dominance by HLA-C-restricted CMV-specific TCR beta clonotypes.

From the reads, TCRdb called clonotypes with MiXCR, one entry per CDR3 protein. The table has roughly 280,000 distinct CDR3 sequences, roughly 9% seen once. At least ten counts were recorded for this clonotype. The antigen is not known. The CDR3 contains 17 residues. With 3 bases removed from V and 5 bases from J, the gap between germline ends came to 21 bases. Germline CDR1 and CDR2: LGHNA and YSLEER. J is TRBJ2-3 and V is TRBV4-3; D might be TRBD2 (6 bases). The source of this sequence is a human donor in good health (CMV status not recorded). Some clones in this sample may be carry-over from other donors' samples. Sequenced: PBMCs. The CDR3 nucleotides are TGCGCCAGCAGCCACCACGGGAGTCAGGGTATGGGAGATACGCAGTATTTT. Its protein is CASSHHGSQGMGDTQYF.